The rows below give T cell receptor beta chains drawn from one sample of a study of blood T cell repertoires in COVID-19. Assay: immunoSEQ multiplex PCR; the TCRdb copy retains only in-frame clones and omits some. Altogether about 420,000 clones are present, around 90% being singletons, with the ten largest covering 0.65% to 1%. The sequencing input was peripheral blood. All receptors come from a man aged 18 to 29 with COVID-19, enrolled during active disease. CDR3s include the opening cysteine and the closing phenylalanine or tryptophan. A D gene is named only where the DNA matches it firmly. Size is omitted from some rows. Given values are once, few, many or a class for expanded clones.

TRBV6-5	-	-	TRBJ2-3	CAAQVDPVADTQYF	TGTGCCGCCCAGGTTGATCCGGTGGCAGATACGCAGTATTTT
TRBV15	-	-	TRBJ1-2	CATSREVGGGYTF	TGTGCCACCAGCAGAGAGGTCGGAGGAGGCTACACCTTC
TRBV4-1	-	TRBD2	TRBJ2-5	CASSQVAGGGAQETQYF	TGCGCCAGCAGCCAAGTGGCGGGGGGAGGAGCCCAAGAGACCCAGTACTTC
TRBV24-1	-	TRBD2	TRBJ2-2	CATSEPHLAGGRTGELFF	TGTGCCACCAGTGAGCCCCACCTAGCGGGGGGGCGAACCGGGGAGCTGTTTTTT
TRBV27	-	-	TRBJ1-4	CATRDSPGPLTNEKLFF	TGTGCCACTCGGGACTCTCCGGGGCCTTTAACTAATGAAAAACTGTTTTTT
TRBV14	-	-	TRBJ2-7	CASSPGSSYEQYF	TGTGCCAGCAGCCCCGGTAGCTCCTACGAGCAGTACTTC
TRBV5-1	-	TRBD1	TRBJ2-3	CASGQGTTDTQYF	TGCGCCAGCGGACAGGGGACCACAGATACGCAGTATTTT
TRBV5-6	-	-	TRBJ2-7	CASSKGSSYEQYF	TGTGCCAGCAGCAAGGGGTCCTCCTACGAGCAGTACTTC
TRBV3-1/TRBV3-2	-	-	TRBJ2-3	CASSQDGADTQYF	TGTGCCAGCAGCCAAGATGGAGCCGATACGCAGTATTTT
TRBV7-9	-	TRBD2	TRBJ2-7	CASSHTTSGGAAQYF	TGTGCCAGCAGCCACACGACTAGCGGGGGGGCCGCGCAGTACTTC
TRBV18	-	TRBD2	TRBJ2-2	CASSPFSGGPTNTGELFF	TGTGCCAGCTCACCATTTAGCGGGGGGCCGACGAACACCGGGGAGCTGTTTTTT
TRBV6-1	-	TRBD2	TRBJ2-6	CASSGLAGGPSSGANVLTF	TGTGCCAGCAGTGGACTAGCGGGGGGTCCTTCCTCTGGGGCCAACGTCCTGACTTTC
TRBV15	-	-	TRBJ1-2	CATSAGSYANYGYTF	TGTGCCACCTCTGCGGGGAGCTATGCTAACTATGGCTACACCTTC
TRBV30	few	TRBD1	TRBJ1-1	CAWSVRDSLWTEAFF	TGTGCCTGGAGTGTGAGGGACAGCCTCTGGACTGAAGCTTTCTTT
TRBV18	-	-	TRBJ2-1	CASSPRSVAYNEQFF	TGTGCCAGCTCACCACGTAGTGTGGCCTACAATGAGCAGTTCTTC
TRBV2	-	TRBD2	TRBJ2-1	CASVGLASNEQFF	TGTGCCAGCGTGGGACTAGCGTCCAATGAGCAGTTCTTC
TRBV10-2	-	-	TRBJ2-1	CASSERAGTYNEQFF	TGCGCCAGCAGTGAGAGGGCGGGAACCTACAATGAGCAGTTCTTC
TRBV29-1	once	TRBD1	TRBJ2-5	CSVVGWEQGEETQYF	TGCAGCGTTGTGGGTTGGGAACAGGGGGAAGAGACCCAGTACTTC
TRBV12-3/TRBV12-4	-	TRBD2	TRBJ2-1	CASSGTSGDGFF	TGTGCCAGCAGTGGGACTAGCGGGGATGGGTTCTTC
TRBV5-8	once	-	TRBJ2-1	CASSTRLETYNEQFF	TGTGCCAGCAGTACTCGACTAGAAACCTACAATGAGCAGTTCTTC
TRBV14	-	TRBD1	TRBJ2-5	CASSSTGGWTQYF	TGTGCCAGCAGCTCGACAGGGGGATGGACCCAGTACTTC
TRBV5-1	-	-	TRBJ2-3	CASSLVGSRATDTQYF	TGCGCCAGCAGCTTGGTCGGTAGCAGGGCCACAGATACGCAGTATTTT
TRBV20-1	-	TRBD1	TRBJ2-7	CSGQGAYEQYF	TGCAGTGGACAGGGGGCCTACGAGCAGTACTTC
TRBV5-1	-	TRBD1	TRBJ1-4	CASSLALSGQGATNEKLFF	TGCGCCAGCAGCTTGGCCCTTTCGGGACAGGGGGCAACTAATGAAAAACTGTTTTTT
TRBV5-1	-	TRBD2	TRBJ2-3	CASRSGTRVTDTQYF	TGCGCCAGCAGATCCGGGACTAGAGTCACAGATACGCAGTATTTT
TRBV9	-	-	TRBJ1-5	CASSVGPGGRQPQHF	TGTGCCAGCAGCGTAGGTCCGGGGGGCCGTCAGCCCCAGCATTTT
TRBV29-1	-	-	TRBJ2-2	CSVEAGNSGELFF	TGCAGCGTTGAAGCAGGAAACTCCGGGGAGCTGTTTTTT
TRBV20-1	-	TRBD2	TRBJ2-5	CSASSLAGGGGQETQYF	TGCAGTGCTAGTAGCCTAGCGGGAGGAGGGGGCCAAGAGACCCAGTACTTC
TRBV30	-	TRBD2	TRBJ2-1	CAWSPGLAGINEQFF	TGTGCCTGGAGTCCCGGACTAGCGGGGATAAATGAGCAGTTCTTC
TRBV6-5	-	TRBD2	TRBJ2-7	CASRPPGGSYEQYF	TGTGCCAGCAGGCCCCCGGGGGGGAGTTACGAGCAGTACTTC